The clone carrying this T cell receptor beta chain was counted ten times or more. Its antigen is not known. This entry is derived from a study of T cells in Graves' hyperthyroidism and ophthalmopathy. Study conclusions and caveats: Stable hyperthyroidism was told apart from ophthalmopathy by a model built on 13 V-J features.

V lost 3 bases, J lost 4 bases, and 7 bases stayed unmatched. The CDR3 extends over 15 amino acids. Germline V lookup: CDR1 SGHTA, CDR2 FQGNSA. With duration under 3 months, ophthalmopathy was active: Clinical Activity Score at least 3, NOSPECS at least 4. PBMCs were sourced from roughly 9.7 ml fresh peripheral blood. Template material for amplifying TCR beta CDR3 regions consisted of RNA transcripts. A set of HTBI primers served as the primers for a first-round RT-PCR of the TCR CDR3. A single record per CDR3 protein comes from TCRdb applying MiXCR to the multiplex PCR reads. The table has roughly 280,000 distinct CDR3 sequences, about a sixth seen once.

The chain recombines TRBV7-2 with TRBJ2-3, with 7 bases lining up with TRBD2. Sample: blood. This sequence was found in a woman aged 60-75 years with Graves' ophthalmopathy. CDR3 protein: CASSFTSDRSDTQYF. The CDR3 DNA is TGTGCCAGCAGCTTCACTAGCGACCGTTCAGATACGCAGTATTTT.